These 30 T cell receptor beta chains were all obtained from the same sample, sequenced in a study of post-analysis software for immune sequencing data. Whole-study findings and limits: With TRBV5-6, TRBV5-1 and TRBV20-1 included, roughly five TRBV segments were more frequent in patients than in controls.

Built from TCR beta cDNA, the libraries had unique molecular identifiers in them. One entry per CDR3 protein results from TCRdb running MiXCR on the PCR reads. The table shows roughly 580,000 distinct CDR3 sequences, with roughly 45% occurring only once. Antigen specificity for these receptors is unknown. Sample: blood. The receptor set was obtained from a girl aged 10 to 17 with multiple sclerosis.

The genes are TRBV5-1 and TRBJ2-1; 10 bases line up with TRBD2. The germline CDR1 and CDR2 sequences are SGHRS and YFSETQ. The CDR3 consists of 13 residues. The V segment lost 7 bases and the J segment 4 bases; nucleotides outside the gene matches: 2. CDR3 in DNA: TGCGCCAGCGGACTAGCGGAGTACAATGAGCAGTTCTTC. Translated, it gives CASGLAEYNEQFF.

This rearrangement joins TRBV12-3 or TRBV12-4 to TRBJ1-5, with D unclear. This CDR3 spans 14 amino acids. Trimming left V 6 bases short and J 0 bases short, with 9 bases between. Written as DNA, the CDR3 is TGTGCCAGCAGGCAAGGTCATAGCAATCAGCCCCAGCATTTT. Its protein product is CASRQGHSNQPQHF.

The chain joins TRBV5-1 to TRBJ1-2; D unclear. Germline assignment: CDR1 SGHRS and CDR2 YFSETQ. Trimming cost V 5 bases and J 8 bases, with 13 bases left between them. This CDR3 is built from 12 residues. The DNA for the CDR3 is TGCGCCAGCAGTTATCGGGAAGGCGGCTACACCTTC. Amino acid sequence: CASSYREGGYTF.

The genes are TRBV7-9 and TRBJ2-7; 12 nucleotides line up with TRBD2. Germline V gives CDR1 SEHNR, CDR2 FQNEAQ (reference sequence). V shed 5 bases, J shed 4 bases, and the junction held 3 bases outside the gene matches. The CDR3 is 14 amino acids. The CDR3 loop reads CASSGLAGLYEQYF. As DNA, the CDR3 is TGTGCCAGCAGCGGACTAGCGGGGCTTTACGAGCAGTACTTC.

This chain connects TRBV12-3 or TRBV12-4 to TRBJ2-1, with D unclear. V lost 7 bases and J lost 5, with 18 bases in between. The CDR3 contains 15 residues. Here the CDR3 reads CASTLSGRTHNEQFF. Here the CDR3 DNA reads TGTGCCAGCACCTTATCGGGCAGGACCCACAATGAGCAGTTCTTC.

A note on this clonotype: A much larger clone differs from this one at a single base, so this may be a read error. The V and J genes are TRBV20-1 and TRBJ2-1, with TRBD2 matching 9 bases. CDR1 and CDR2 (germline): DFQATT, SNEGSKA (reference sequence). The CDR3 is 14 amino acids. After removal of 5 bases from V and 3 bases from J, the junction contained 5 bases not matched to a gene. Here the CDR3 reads CSAPGLASYNEQFF. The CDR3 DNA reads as TGCAGTGCTCCAGGACTAGCGAGCTACAATGAGCAGTTCTTC.

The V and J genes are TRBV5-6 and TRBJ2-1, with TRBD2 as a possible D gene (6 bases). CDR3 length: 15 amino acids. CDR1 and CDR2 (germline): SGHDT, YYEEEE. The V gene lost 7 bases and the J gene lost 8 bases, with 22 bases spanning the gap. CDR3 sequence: CASGAGLWRGDEQFF. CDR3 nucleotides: TGTGCCAGCGGCGCCGGGCTTTGGCGGGGAGATGAGCAGTTCTTC.

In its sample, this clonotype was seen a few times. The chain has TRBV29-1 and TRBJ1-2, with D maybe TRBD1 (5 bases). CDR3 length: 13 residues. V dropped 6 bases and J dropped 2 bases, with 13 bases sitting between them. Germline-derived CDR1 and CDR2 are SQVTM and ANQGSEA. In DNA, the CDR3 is TGCAGCGTCGCAGGACAATTCAACTATGGCTACACCTTC. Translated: CSVAGQFNYGYTF.

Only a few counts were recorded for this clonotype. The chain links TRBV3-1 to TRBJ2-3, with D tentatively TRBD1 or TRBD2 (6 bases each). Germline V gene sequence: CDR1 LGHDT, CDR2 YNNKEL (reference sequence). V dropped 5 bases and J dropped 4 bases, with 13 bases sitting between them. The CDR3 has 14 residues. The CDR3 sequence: CASSLLGGPDTQYF. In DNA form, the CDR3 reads TGTGCCAGCAGCTTGCTCGGGGGCCCAGATACGCAGTATTTT.

The CDR3 protein is CATMGRGDTQYF. In DNA, the CDR3 is TGCGCCACCATGGGCAGGGGAGATACGCAGTATTTT. The chain uses TRBV10-2 and TRBJ2-3; TRBD1 might be the D (6 bases). Deletions cut 10 bases from V and 5 bases from J, with 13 bases between. This CDR3 region has 12 residues. Germline CDR1 is WSHSY and CDR2 is SAAADI.

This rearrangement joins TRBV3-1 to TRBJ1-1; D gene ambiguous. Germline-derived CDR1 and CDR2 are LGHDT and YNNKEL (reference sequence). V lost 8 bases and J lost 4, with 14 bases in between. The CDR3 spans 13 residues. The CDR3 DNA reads TGTGCCAGCTCCCGGGCCCAAGGCACTGAAGCTTTCTTT. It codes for CASSRAQGTEAFF.

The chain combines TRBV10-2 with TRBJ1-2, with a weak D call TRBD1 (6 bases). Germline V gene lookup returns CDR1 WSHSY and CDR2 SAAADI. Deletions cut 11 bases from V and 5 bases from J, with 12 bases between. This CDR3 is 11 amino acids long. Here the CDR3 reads CAVQRGYGYTF. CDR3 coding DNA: TGCGCCGTGCAGAGGGGGTATGGCTACACCTTC.

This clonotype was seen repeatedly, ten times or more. CDR3 DNA sequence: TGTGCCAGCAGTAAGGAGGAGGGGGCCTACGAGCAGTACTTC. It translates to CASSKEEGAYEQYF. V usage is TRBV25-1 and J usage is TRBJ2-7, with D possibly being TRBD1 or TRBD2 (6 bases each). The CDR3 covers 14 residues. V was cut by 5 bases and J by 2 bases, with 13 bases left in between. Germline lookup yields CDR1 MGHDK and CDR2 SYGVNS.

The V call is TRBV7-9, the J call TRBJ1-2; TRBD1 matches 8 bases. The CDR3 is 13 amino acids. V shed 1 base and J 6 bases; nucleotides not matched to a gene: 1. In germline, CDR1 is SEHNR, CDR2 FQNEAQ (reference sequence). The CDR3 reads CASSLVTGDGYTF. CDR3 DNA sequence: TGTGCCAGCAGCTTAGTGACAGGGGATGGCTACACCTTC.

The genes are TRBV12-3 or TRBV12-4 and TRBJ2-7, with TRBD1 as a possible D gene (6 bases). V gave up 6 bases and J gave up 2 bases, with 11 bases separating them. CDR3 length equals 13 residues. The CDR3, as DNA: TGTGCCAGCAGAGGGGGTCCGCCCTACGAGCAGTACTTC. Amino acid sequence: CASRGGPPYEQYF.

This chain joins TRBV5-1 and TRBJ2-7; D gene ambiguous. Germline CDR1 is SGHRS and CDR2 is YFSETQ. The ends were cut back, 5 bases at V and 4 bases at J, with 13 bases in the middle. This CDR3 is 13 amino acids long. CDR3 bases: TGCGCCAGCAGTCATGAGGTGGGGTACGAGCAGTACTTC. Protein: CASSHEVGYEQYF.

Here the CDR3 reads CASSLADRSHNEQFF. The CDR3 nucleotides read TGCGCCAGCAGCTTGGCGGACAGGTCTCACAATGAGCAGTTCTTC. The chain employs TRBV5-1 and TRBJ2-1; 7 nucleotides match TRBD1. The CDR3 extends over 15 amino acids. In germline, CDR1 is SGHRS, CDR2 YFSETQ. The V gene end was trimmed by 0 bases and the J gene end by 5 bases; junction bases not matched to a gene: 5.

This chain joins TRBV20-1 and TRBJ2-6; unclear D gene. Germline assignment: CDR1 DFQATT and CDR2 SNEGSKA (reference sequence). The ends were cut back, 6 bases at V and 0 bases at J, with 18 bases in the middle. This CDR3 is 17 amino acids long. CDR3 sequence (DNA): TGCAGTGCCCTCGGGCAGCCACTATACTCTGGGGCCAACGTCCTGACTTTC. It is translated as CSALGQPLYSGANVLTF.

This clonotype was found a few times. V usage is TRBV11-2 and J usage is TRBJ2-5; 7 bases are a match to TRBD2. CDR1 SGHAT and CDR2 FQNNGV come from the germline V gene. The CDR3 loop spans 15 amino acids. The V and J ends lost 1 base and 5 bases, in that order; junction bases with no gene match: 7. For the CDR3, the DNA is TGTGCCAGCAGCTTAGCCCGGGACTATGGGGAGACCCAGTACTTC. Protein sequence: CASSLARDYGETQYF.

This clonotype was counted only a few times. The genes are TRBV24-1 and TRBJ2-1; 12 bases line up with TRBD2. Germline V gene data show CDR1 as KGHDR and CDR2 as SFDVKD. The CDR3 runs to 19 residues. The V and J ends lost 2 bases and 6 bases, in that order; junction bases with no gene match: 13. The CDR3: CATSDSCETSGRRRNEQFF. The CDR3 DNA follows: TGTGCCACCAGTGATTCGTGCGAGACTAGCGGGAGAAGACGCAATGAGCAGTTCTTC.

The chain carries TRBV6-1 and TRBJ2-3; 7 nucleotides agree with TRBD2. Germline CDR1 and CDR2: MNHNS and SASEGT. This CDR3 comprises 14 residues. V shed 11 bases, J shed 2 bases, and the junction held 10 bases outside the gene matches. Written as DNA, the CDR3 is TGTGCCGGAAAAGCGGGGCGTCACACAGATACGCAGTATTTT. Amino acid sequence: CAGKAGRHTDTQYF.

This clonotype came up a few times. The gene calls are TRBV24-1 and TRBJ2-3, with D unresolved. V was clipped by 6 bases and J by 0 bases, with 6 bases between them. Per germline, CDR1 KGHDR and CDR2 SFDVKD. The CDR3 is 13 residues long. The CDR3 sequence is CATSWGSTDTQYF. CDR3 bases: TGTGCCACCAGTTGGGGAAGCACAGATACGCAGTATTTT.

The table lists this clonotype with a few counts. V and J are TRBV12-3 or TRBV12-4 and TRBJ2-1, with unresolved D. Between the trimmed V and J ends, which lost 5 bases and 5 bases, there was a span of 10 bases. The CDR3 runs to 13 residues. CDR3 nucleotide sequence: TGTGCCAGCAGTCCTAAACTTCACAATGAGCAGTTCTTC. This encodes CASSPKLHNEQFF.

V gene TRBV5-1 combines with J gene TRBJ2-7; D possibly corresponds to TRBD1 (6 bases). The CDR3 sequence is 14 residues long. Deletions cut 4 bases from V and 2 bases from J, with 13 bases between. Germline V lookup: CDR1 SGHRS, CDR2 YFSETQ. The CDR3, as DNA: TGCGCCAGCAGCCCGTCGGGGACACCCTACGAGCAGTACTTC. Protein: CASSPSGTPYEQYF.

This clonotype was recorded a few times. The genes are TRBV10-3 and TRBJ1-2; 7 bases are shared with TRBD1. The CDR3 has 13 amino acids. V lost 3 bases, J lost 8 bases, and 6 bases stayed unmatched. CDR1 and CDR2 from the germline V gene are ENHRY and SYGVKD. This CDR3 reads CAISEPGGNGYTF. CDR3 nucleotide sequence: TGTGCCATCAGTGAACCAGGGGGTAACGGCTACACCTTC.

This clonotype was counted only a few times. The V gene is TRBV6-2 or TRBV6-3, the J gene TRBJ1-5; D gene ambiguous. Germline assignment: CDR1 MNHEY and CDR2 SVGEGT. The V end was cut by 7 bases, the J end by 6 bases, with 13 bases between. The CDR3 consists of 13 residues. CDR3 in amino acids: CASTLGIGQPQHF. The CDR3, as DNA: TGTGCCAGCACTTTGGGGATCGGTCAGCCCCAGCATTTT.

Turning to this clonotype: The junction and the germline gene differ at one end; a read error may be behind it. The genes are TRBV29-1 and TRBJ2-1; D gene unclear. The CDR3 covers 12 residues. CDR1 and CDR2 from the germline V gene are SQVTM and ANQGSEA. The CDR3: CSVEGLYDEQFF. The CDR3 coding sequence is TGCAGCGTTGAAGGACTCTACGATGAGCAGTTCTTC.

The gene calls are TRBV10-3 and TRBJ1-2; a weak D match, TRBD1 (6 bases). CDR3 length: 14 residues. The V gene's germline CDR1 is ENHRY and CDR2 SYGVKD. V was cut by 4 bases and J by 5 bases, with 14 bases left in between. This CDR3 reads CAISVETGAYGYTF. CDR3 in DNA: TGTGCCATCAGTGTTGAGACAGGTGCTTATGGCTACACCTTC.

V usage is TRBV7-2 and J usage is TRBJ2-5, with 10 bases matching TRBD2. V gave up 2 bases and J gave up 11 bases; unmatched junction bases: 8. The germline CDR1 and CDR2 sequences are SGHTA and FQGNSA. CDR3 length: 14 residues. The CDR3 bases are TGTGCCAGCAGCTTACTAGCGGGAGAGTACGCGCAGTACTTC. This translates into CASSLLAGEYAQYF.

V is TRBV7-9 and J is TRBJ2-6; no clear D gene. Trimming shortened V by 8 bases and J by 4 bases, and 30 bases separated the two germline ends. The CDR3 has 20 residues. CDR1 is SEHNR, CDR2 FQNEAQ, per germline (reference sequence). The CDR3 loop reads CASASRIPNPTRAGANVLTF. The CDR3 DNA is TGTGCCAGCGCTTCGAGAATCCCCAACCCGACGAGAGCAGGGGCCAACGTCCTGACTTTC.